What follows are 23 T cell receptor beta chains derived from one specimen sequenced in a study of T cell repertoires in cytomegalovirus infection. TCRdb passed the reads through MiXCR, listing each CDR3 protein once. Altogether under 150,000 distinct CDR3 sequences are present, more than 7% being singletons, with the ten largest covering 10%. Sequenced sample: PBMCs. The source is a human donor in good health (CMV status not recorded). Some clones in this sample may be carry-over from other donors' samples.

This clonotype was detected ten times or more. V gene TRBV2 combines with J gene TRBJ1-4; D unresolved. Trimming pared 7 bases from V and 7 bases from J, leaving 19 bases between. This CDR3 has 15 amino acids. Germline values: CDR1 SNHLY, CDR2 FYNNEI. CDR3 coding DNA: TGTGCCAGCAAGGCCCTAGGGTACGGTGGTGAAAAACTGTTTTTT. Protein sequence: CASKALGYGGEKLFF.

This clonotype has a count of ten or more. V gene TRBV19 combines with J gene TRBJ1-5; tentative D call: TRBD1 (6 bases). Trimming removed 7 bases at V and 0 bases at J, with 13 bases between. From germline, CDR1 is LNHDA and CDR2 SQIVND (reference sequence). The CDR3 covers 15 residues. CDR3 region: CASKGGRNSNQPQHF. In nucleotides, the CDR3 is TGTGCCAGTAAGGGGGGACGGAATAGCAATCAGCCCCAGCATTTT.

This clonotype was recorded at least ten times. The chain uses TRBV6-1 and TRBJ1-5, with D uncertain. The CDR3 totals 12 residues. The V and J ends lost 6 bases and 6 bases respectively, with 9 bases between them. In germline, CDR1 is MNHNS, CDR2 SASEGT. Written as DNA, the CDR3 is TGTGCCAGCAGACACTCTAGTCAGCCCCAGCATTTT. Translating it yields CASRHSSQPQHF.

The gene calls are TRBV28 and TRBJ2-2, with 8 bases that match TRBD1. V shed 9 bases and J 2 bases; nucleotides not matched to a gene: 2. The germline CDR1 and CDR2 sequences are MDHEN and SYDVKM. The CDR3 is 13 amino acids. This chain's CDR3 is CASGTGNTGELFF. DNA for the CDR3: TGTGCCAGTGGGACAGGAAACACCGGGGAGCTGTTTTTT.

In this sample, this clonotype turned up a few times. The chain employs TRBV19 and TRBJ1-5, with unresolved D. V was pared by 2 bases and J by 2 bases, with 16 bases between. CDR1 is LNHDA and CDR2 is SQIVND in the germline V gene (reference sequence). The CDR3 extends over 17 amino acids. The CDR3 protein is CASSITPEAVGNQPQHF. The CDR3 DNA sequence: TGTGCCAGTAGTATAACACCCGAGGCAGTGGGCAATCAGCCCCAGCATTTT.

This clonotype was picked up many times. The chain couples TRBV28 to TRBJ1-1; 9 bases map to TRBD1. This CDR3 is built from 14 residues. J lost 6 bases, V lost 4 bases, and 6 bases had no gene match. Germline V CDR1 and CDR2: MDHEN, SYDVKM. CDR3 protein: CASSSGTGLSEAFF. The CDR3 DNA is TGTGCCAGCAGTTCCGGGACAGGGCTATCTGAAGCTTTCTTT.

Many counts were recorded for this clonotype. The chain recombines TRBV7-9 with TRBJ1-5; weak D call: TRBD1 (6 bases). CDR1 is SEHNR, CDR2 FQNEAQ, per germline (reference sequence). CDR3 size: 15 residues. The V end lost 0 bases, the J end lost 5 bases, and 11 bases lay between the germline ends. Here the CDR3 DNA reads TGTGCCAGCAGCTTAGCGGGGGCAGTCCATCAGCCCCAGCATTTT. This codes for CASSLAGAVHQPQHF.

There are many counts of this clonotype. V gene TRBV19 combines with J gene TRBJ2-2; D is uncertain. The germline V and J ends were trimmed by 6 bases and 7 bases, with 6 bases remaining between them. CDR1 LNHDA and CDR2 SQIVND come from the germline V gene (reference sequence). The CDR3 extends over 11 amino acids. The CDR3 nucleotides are TGTGCCAGTAGCCCACGCGGGGAGCTGTTTTTT. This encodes CASSPRGELFF.

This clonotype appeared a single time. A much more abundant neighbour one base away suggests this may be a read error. CDR3 DNA: TGTGCCGGCAGCCAGAGAGCAAAGACCCAGTACTTC. The encoded protein is CAGSQRAKTQYF. This chain uses TRBV11-1 with TRBJ2-5; no clear D gene. Germline CDR1 SGHAT, CDR2 FQDESV (reference sequence). The CDR3 is 12 amino acids.

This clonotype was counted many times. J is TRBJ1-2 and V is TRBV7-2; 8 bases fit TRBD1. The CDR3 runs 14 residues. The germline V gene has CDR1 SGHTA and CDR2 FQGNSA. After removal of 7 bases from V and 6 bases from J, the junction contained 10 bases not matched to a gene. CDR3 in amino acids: CASTTTGAFDGYTF. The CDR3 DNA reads TGTGCCAGCACCACGACAGGGGCTTTTGATGGCTACACCTTC.

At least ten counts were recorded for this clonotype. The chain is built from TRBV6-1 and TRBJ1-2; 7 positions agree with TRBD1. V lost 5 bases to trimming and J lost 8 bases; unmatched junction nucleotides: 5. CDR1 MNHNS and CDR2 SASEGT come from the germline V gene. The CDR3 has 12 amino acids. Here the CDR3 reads CASSPGGRGYTF. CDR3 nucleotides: TGTGCCAGCAGTCCAGGGGGACGGGGCTACACCTTC.

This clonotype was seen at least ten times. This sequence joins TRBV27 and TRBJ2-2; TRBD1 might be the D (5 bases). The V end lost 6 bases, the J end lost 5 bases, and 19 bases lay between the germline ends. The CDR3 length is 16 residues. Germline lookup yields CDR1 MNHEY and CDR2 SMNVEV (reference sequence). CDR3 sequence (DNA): TGTGCCAGCAGGCATAGACAGACTGATTTTACCGGGGAGCTGTTTTTT. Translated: CASRHRQTDFTGELFF.

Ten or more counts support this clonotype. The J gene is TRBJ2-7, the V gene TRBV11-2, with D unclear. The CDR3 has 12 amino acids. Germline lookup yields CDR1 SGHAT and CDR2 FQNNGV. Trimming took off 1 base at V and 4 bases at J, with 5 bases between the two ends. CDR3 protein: CASSLAAYEQYV. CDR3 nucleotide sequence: TGTGCCAGCAGCTTAGCAGCTTACGAGCAGTACGTC.

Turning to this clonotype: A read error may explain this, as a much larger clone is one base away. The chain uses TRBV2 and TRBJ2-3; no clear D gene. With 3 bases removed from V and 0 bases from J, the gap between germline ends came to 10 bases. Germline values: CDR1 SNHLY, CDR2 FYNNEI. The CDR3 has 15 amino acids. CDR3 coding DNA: TGTGCCAGCAGTGAGCGGCGGATAAGCACAGATACGCAGTATTTT. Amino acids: CASSERRISTDTQYF.

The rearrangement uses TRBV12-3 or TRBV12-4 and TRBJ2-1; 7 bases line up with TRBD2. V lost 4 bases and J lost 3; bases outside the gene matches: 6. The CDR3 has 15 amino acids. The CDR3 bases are TGTGCCAGCAGTTCCGTCCGGGGGGTCTACAATGAGCAGTTCTTC. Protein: CASSSVRGVYNEQFF.

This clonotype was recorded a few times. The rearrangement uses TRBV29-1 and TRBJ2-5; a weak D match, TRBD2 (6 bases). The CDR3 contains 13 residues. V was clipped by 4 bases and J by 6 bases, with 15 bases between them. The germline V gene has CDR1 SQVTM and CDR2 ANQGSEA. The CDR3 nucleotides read TGCAGCGTTGCGGAGGGCTTCATACAGACCCAGTACTTC. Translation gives CSVAEGFIQTQYF.

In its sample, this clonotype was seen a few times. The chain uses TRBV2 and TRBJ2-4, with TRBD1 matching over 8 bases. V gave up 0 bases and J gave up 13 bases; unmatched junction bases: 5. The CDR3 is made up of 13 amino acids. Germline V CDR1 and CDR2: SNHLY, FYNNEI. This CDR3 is CASSEAQGTGQYF. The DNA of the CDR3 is TGTGCCAGCAGTGAAGCCCAAGGGACAGGACAGTACTTC.

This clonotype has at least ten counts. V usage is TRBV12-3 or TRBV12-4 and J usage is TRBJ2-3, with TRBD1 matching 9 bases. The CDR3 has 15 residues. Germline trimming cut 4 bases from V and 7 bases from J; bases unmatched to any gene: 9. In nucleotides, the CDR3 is TGTGCCAGCAGTTACCCGGGACAGGGAGTTTATACGCAGTATTTT. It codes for CASSYPGQGVYTQYF.

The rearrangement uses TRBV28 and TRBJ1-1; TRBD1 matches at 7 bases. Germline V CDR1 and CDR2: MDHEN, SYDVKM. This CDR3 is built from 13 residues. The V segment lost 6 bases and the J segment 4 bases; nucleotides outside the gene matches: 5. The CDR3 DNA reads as TGTGCCAGCAGCTGGGGACAGCGCACTGAAGCTTTCTTT. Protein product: CASSWGQRTEAFF.

The CDR3 spells CASSFMRAGSGELFF. CDR3 in DNA: TGCGCCAGCAGCTTTATGAGGGCCGGGAGCGGGGAGCTGTTTTTT. V usage is TRBV5-1 and J usage is TRBJ2-2; the D gene is possibly TRBD2 (6 bases). Germline V gene lookup returns CDR1 SGHRS and CDR2 YFSETQ. The CDR3 sequence is 15 residues long. V was cut by 2 bases and J by 7 bases, with 15 bases left in between.

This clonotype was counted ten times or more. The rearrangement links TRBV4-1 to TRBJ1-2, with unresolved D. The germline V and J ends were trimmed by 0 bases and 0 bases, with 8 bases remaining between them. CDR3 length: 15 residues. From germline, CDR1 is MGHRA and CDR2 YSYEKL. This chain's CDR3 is CASSQESPSNYGYTF. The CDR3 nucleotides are TGCGCCAGCAGCCAAGAGTCACCCTCTAACTATGGCTACACCTTC.

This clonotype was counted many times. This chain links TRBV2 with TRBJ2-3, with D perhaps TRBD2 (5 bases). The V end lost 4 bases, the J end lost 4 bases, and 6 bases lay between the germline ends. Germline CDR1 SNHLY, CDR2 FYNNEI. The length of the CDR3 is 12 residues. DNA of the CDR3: TGTGCCAGCAGTGGGGGAGCAGATACGCAGTATTTT. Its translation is CASSGGADTQYF.

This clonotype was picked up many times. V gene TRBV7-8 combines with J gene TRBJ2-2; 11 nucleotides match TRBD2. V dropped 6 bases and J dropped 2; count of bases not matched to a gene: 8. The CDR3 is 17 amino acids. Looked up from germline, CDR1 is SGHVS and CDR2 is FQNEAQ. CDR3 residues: CASRRGGLAANTGELFF. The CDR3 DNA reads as TGTGCCAGCAGGCGAGGGGGACTAGCGGCTAACACCGGGGAGCTGTTTTTT.